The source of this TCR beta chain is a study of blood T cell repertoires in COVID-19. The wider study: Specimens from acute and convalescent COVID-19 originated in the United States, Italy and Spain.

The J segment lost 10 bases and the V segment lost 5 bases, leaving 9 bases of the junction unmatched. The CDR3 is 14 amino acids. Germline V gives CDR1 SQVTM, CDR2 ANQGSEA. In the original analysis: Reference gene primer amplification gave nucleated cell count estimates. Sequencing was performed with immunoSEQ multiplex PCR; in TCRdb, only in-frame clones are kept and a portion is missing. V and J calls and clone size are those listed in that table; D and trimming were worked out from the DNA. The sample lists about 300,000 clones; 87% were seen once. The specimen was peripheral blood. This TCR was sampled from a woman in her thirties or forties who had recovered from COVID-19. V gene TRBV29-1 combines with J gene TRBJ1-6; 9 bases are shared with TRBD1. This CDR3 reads CSVSWGQGGSPLHF. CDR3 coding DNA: TGCAGCGTTTCTTGGGGACAGGGAGGATCACCCCTCCACTTT.